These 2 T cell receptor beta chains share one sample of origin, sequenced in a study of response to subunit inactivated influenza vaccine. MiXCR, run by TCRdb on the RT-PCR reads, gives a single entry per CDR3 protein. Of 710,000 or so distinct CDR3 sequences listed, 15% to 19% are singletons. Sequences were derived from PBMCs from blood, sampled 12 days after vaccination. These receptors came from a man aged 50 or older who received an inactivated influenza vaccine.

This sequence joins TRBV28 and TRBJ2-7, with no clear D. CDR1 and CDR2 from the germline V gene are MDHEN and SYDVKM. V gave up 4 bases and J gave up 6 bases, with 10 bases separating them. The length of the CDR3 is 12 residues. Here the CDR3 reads CASSYEWTEQYF. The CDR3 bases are TGTGCCAGCAGTTACGAGTGGACCGAGCAGTACTTC.

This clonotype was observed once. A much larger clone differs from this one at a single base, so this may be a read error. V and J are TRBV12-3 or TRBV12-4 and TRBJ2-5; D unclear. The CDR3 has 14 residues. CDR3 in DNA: TGTGCCTGCAGCCCTGGCTTGGGACAAGAGACCCAGTACTTC. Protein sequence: CACSPGLGQETQYF.